A selection of T cell receptor beta chains follows, all from one sample in a study of Graves' ophthalmopathy and Graves' hyperthyroidism. TCRdb re-derived calls from the multiplex PCR reads in MiXCR, one entry per CDR3 protein. The sample lists 600,000 to 650,000 distinct CDR3 sequences, approximately 22% occurring once. Sequenced material: peripheral blood. The receptors were gathered from a woman under 30 with stable Graves' hyperthyroidism. Some clones in this sample may be carry-over from other donors' samples. Both conserved end residues are part of each CDR3. The order of the fields is J gene, V gene, clone size, D gene, CDR3 protein, CDR3 DNA. A D gene is named only where the DNA matches it firmly. A row's size may be missing; if present it is once, few, many or a size class.

TRBJ2-7,TRBV6-5,few,NA,CASSYSGFSYEQYF,TGTGCCAGCAGTTACTCGGGGTTCTCCTACGAGCAGTACTTC
TRBJ2-5,TRBV6-5,NA,NA,CASSYSTGLETQYF,TGTGCCAGCAGTTACTCCACAGGGCTGGAGACCCAGTACTTC
TRBJ2-4,TRBV3-1,many,NA,CASSLHDPSKNIQYF,TGTGCCAGCAGCCTCCACGACCCCTCCAAAAACATTCAGTACTTC
TRBJ2-7,TRBV3-1,NA,NA,CASSQVLGPYEQYF,TGTGCCAGCAGCCAAGTACTGGGTCCGTACGAGCAGTACTTC
TRBJ2-2,TRBV5-1,many,TRBD2,CASSLEGRGVGTGELFF,TGCGCCAGCAGCTTGGAAGGCCGGGGGGTCGGCACCGGGGAGCTGTTTTTT
TRBJ1-1,TRBV12-3/TRBV12-4,many,TRBD1,CASSPTQGHSTEAFF,TGTGCCAGCAGTCCAACACAGGGGCATAGCACTGAAGCTTTCTTT
TRBJ1-2,TRBV12-3/TRBV12-4,NA,TRBD1,CASSLTMDRVYGYTF,TGTGCCAGCAGTCTCACAATGGACAGGGTATATGGCTACACCTTC
TRBJ1-2,TRBV12-3/TRBV12-4,NA,TRBD1,CASSWTGGRGYTF,TGTGCCAGCAGCTGGACAGGCGGTCGGGGCTACACCTTC
TRBJ2-4,TRBV6-2/TRBV6-3,many,NA,CASVEVPGRGTNIQYF,TGTGCCAGCGTAGAGGTTCCAGGTAGAGGAACGAACATTCAGTACTTC
TRBJ1-1,TRBV20-1,once,TRBD1,CSARWDRGHTEAFF,TGCAGTGCTCGATGGGACAGGGGGCATACTGAAGCTTTCTTT
TRBJ2-3,TRBV20-1,many,TRBD2,CSARDIFSLAGTVLDTQYF,TGCAGTGCTAGAGATATTTTCTCCCTAGCGGGGACCGTTCTGGATACGCAGTATTTT
TRBJ1-2,TRBV5-6,many,NA,CASSLAEGSGYTF,TGTGCCAGCAGCTTGGCTGAAGGATCCGGCTACACCTTC
TRBJ2-5,TRBV11-2,NA,TRBD1,CASSFRMGQGNGQETQYF,TGTGCCAGCAGCTTCCGTATGGGACAGGGGAATGGGCAAGAGACCCAGTACTTC
TRBJ2-5,TRBV7-9,NA,NA,CASSLDGGMAQYF,TGTGCCAGCAGCTTAGATGGGGGGATGGCCCAGTACTTC
TRBJ1-3,TRBV13,few,NA,CASSPTWLEASGNTIYF,TGTGCCAGCAGCCCTACGTGGTTAGAGGCATCTGGAAACACCATATATTTT
TRBJ1-2,TRBV7-8,many,NA,CASSFSGGNGYTF,TGTGCCAGCAGCTTCTCGGGGGGCAATGGCTACACCTTC
TRBJ1-5,TRBV12-3/TRBV12-4,many,TRBD1,CASSFGTGGGQPQHF,TGTGCCAGCAGTTTCGGGACAGGGGGGGGTCAGCCCCAGCATTTT
TRBJ1-2,TRBV5-1,many,NA,CASSYDTRYGYTF,TGCGCCAGCAGCTACGACACGCGCTATGGCTACACCTTC
TRBJ2-7,TRBV6-1,many,NA,CASRVEGLGEQYF,TGTGCCAGCAGGGTAGAGGGGTTGGGGGAGCAGTACTTC
TRBJ2-5,TRBV2,many,TRBD1,CASSGDRGWETQYF,TGTGCCAGCAGCGGGGACAGGGGTTGGGAGACCCAGTACTTC
TRBJ1-1,TRBV20-1,NA,NA,CSARGREGDF,TGCAGTGCTAGAGGCAGGGAAGGGGACTTT
TRBJ2-7,TRBV28,NA,TRBD2,CASSSGTSGPHEQYF,TGTGCCAGCAGTTCCGGGACTAGCGGGCCGCACGAGCAGTACTTC
TRBJ2-5,TRBV27,many,NA,CASSLSSLTRETQYF,TGTGCCAGCAGTTTATCGAGCCTGACGCGGGAGACCCAGTACTTC
TRBJ1-2,TRBV4-2,NA,TRBD1,CASSPTTSTGKDNYGYTF,TGTGCCAGCAGCCCCACGACTTCGACAGGGAAGGATAACTATGGCTACACCTTC
TRBJ2-7,TRBV6-5,many,TRBD1,CASTNPGQGAYEQYF,TGTGCCAGCACCAATCCGGGACAGGGGGCATACGAGCAGTACTTC
TRBJ2-2,TRBV5-1,NA,TRBD2,CASSLSLIHQTSGPNTGELFF,TGCGCCAGCAGCTTGTCCCTGATCCACCAGACTAGCGGACCTAACACCGGGGAGCTGTTTTTT
TRBJ2-5,TRBV3-1,NA,NA,CASSQASSRGSQYF,TGTGCCAGCAGCCAAGCGTCTTCTCGAGGGAGCCAGTACTTC
TRBJ2-5,TRBV20-1,NA,NA,CSASGVLAKEETQYF,TGCAGTGCTAGTGGGGTGTTAGCTAAAGAAGAGACCCAGTACTTC
TRBJ2-7,TRBV6-1,NA,NA,CASSEAAGWTYEQYF,TGTGCCAGCAGTGAAGCGGCAGGTTGGACCTACGAGCAGTACTTC
TRBJ2-7,TRBV4-1,NA,NA,CASSQGTDGYEQYF,TGCGCCAGCAGCCAAGGAACGGACGGCTACGAGCAGTACTTC
TRBJ2-2,TRBV7-2,few,NA,CASSLAGPSNTGELFF,TGTGCCAGCAGCTTAGCTGGCCCTTCGAACACCGGGGAGCTGTTTTTT
TRBJ1-1,TRBV14,many,NA,CASSQDVWDSNTEAFF,TGTGCCAGCAGCCAAGATGTTTGGGACTCAAACACTGAAGCTTTCTTT
TRBJ2-7,TRBV5-1,many,NA,CASSLAADWNYEQYF,TGCGCCAGCAGCTTGGCCGCGGACTGGAACTACGAGCAGTACTTC
TRBJ1-5,TRBV12-3/TRBV12-4,few,TRBD1,CASSTGTGRGPQHF,TGTGCCAGCAGTACCGGGACAGGCCGCGGGCCCCAGCATTTT
TRBJ1-5,TRBV15,many,NA,CATSRGGAGQPQHF,TGTGCCACCAGCAGAGGGGGGGCAGGGCAGCCCCAGCATTTT
TRBJ2-7,TRBV6-5,many,TRBD2,CASSYQAGPYEQYF,TGTGCCAGCAGTTATCAAGCGGGACCGTACGAGCAGTACTTC
TRBJ2-2,TRBV6-1,NA,NA,CASSEAEVGKSGELFF,TGTGCCAGCAGTGAGGCAGAGGTGGGGAAATCCGGGGAGCTGTTTTTT
TRBJ2-7,TRBV6-1,few,TRBD2,CATLTGPGGEQYF,TGTGCCACCCTGACTGGACCGGGGGGCGAGCAGTACTTC
TRBJ2-6,TRBV6-5,NA,NA,CASSYISSGPNVLTF,TGTGCCAGCAGTTATATTAGCTCTGGGCCCAACGTCCTGACTTTC
TRBJ2-5,TRBV7-2,NA,NA,CASSFATGRETQYF,TGTGCCAGCAGCTTCGCGACAGGGAGGGAGACCCAGTACTTC
TRBJ2-5,TRBV12-3/TRBV12-4,many,TRBD1,CASSPGGQGQETQYF,TGTGCCAGCAGCCCCGGCGGACAGGGGCAAGAGACCCAGTACTTC
TRBJ1-6,TRBV7-2,NA,NA,CASSLAVGLESPLHF,TGTGCCAGCAGCTTAGCGGTAGGCTTGGAATCACCCCTCCACTTT
TRBJ1-2,TRBV14,few,NA,CASSTSGPDYGYTF,TGTGCCAGCAGTACATCAGGGCCCGACTATGGCTACACCTTC
TRBJ1-1,TRBV19,many,NA,CASSFARGAEAFF,TGTGCCAGTAGTTTCGCTCGGGGGGCTGAAGCTTTCTTT
TRBJ2-5,TRBV19,many,TRBD1,CASSIVQGASETQYF,TGTGCCAGTAGTATAGTTCAGGGGGCGTCGGAGACCCAGTACTTC
TRBJ1-6,TRBV12-3/TRBV12-4,many,NA,CASSARDIVSSPLHF,TGTGCCAGCAGTGCCAGGGACATAGTGAGTTCACCCCTCCACTTT